The rows below give T cell receptor beta chains drawn from one sample of a study of early stage breast cancer tumors. Generated by immunoSEQ multiplex PCR, the TCRdb table keeps only in-frame clones and is missing some. The data hold 6,500 or so clones, with approximately 66% observed a single time. Sequenced input: normal breast tissue next to the tumor. Every receptor here comes from a person in their fifties with breast cancer. CDR3s include the opening cysteine and the closing phenylalanine or tryptophan. Each record gives: clone size, J gene, V gene, D gene, CDR3 protein, CDR3 DNA. The D gene is left open where the match is weak. Clone size is given for some rows only: seen once, a few or many times, or a class if the clone is expanded.

size: few
J: TRBJ2-1
V: TRBV11-2
D: -
CDR3: CASSGNPGTYPFSYNEQFF
DNA: TGTGCCAGCAGCGGCAACCCTGGGACTTACCCTTTCTCCTACAATGAGCAGTTCTTC

size: large
J: TRBJ2-1
V: TRBV30
D: TRBD2
CDR3: CACSLAGGPGDEQFF
DNA: TGTGCCTGTTCACTAGCGGGAGGGCCGGGGGATGAGCAGTTCTTC

size: -
J: TRBJ1-2
V: TRBV7-9
D: -
CDR3: CASSERDYGYTF
DNA: TGTGCCAGCAGCGAAAGGGACTATGGCTACACCTTC

size: -
J: TRBJ2-5
V: TRBV5-4
D: TRBD2
CDR3: CASSLRLAQETQYF
DNA: TGTGCCAGCAGCTTGCGACTAGCGCAAGAGACCCAGTACTTC

size: -
J: TRBJ1-5
V: TRBV6-1
D: TRBD1
CDR3: CASRKTGDNQPQHF
DNA: TGTGCCAGCAGGAAAACAGGGGACAATCAGCCCCAGCATTTT

size: -
J: TRBJ2-7
V: TRBV5-1
D: TRBD1
CDR3: CASSLVRDRGEQYF
DNA: TGCGCCAGCAGCTTGGTTAGGGACAGGGGGGAGCAGTACTTC

size: few
J: TRBJ2-3
V: TRBV2
D: TRBD2
CDR3: CASSDTGTSGNLDTQYF
DNA: TGTGCCAGCAGTGACACCGGGACTAGCGGGAATCTAGATACGCAGTATTTT

size: -
J: TRBJ2-3
V: TRBV9
D: -
CDR3: CASSVDLNSGETDTQYF
DNA: TGTGCCAGCAGCGTTGACCTAAATTCCGGGGAAACAGATACGCAGTATTTT

size: -
J: TRBJ2-1
V: TRBV11-3
D: TRBD2
CDR3: CASSFGGYNEQFF
DNA: TGTGCCAGCAGCTTCGGGGGGTACAATGAGCAGTTCTTC

size: -
J: TRBJ2-6
V: TRBV15
D: TRBD1
CDR3: CATGDRGTTGANVLTF
DNA: TGTGCCACGGGGGACAGGGGAACGACTGGGGCCAACGTCCTGACTTTC

size: few
J: TRBJ1-1
V: TRBV7-2
D: TRBD1
CDR3: CASSPSTGGRYTEAFF
DNA: TGTGCCAGCAGCCCCTCGACAGGGGGGCGCTACACTGAAGCTTTCTTT

size: few
J: TRBJ1-2
V: TRBV19
D: -
CDR3: CASSIGRNYGYTF
DNA: TGTGCCAGTAGTATAGGGCGGAACTATGGCTACACCTTC

size: few
J: TRBJ2-7
V: TRBV2
D: -
CDR3: CASSETAYEQYF
DNA: TGTGCCAGCAGTGAAACCGCCTACGAGCAGTACTTC

size: -
J: TRBJ1-1
V: TRBV6-1
D: TRBD1
CDR3: CASTLDRGNTEAFF
DNA: TGTGCCAGCACCCTGGACAGGGGAAACACTGAAGCTTTCTTT

size: few
J: TRBJ1-1
V: TRBV5-1
D: TRBD1
CDR3: CASSPGQGYSNTEAFF
DNA: TGCGCCAGCAGCCCGGGACAGGGGTATTCGAACACTGAAGCTTTCTTT

size: -
J: TRBJ1-2
V: TRBV6-5
D: -
CDR3: CASRLRETNYGYTF
DNA: TGTGCCAGCAGGTTAAGGGAAACTAACTATGGCTACACCTTC

size: once
J: TRBJ1-5
V: TRBV7-6
D: -
CDR3: CASRSEGDRRNQPQHF
DNA: TGTGCCAGCAGGTCGGAGGGAGACAGAAGGAATCAGCCCCAGCATTTT

size: few
J: TRBJ2-2
V: TRBV14
D: -
CDR3: CASSQLTGELFF
DNA: TGTGCCAGCAGCCAGCTAACCGGGGAGCTGTTTTTT

size: -
J: TRBJ2-7
V: TRBV29-1
D: -
CDR3: CSALLRDKPYEQYF
DNA: TGCAGCGCATTACTCCGGGACAAGCCCTACGAGCAGTACTTC

size: -
J: TRBJ2-3
V: TRBV18
D: TRBD2
CDR3: CASSPTLAYTDTQYF
DNA: TGTGCCAGCTCACCAACACTAGCGTACACAGATACGCAGTATTTT

size: large
J: TRBJ2-1
V: TRBV27
D: TRBD2
CDR3: CASSQTSGRVSEQFF
DNA: TGTGCCAGCAGTCAGACTAGCGGGAGGGTTAGTGAGCAGTTCTTC

size: -
J: TRBJ2-1
V: TRBV7-2
D: TRBD2
CDR3: CASSQTSGPHNEQFF
DNA: TGTGCCAGCAGCCAGACTAGCGGTCCCCACAATGAGCAGTTCTTC

size: -
J: TRBJ2-5
V: TRBV6-6
D: -
CDR3: CASSPKETQYF
DNA: TGTGCCAGCTCCCCAAAGGAGACCCAGTACTTC

size: few
J: TRBJ2-7
V: TRBV7-2
D: -
CDR3: CASSFVGGSSHEQYF
DNA: TGTGCCAGCAGCTTTGTTGGGGGCTCTTCTCACGAGCAGTACTTC

size: -
J: TRBJ2-7
V: TRBV6-5
D: TRBD2
CDR3: CASSRRGRGYEQYF
DNA: TGTGCCAGCAGCCGACGCGGGAGGGGCTACGAGCAGTACTTC

size: -
J: TRBJ1-5
V: TRBV10-3
D: TRBD1
CDR3: CAISESGTGHQPQHF
DNA: TGTGCCATCAGTGAGTCAGGGACAGGTCATCAGCCCCAGCATTTT

size: -
J: TRBJ2-7
V: TRBV5-1
D: TRBD1
CDR3: CASSSGQGEHEQYF
DNA: TGCGCCAGCAGCTCGGGACAGGGGGAACACGAGCAGTACTTC

size: few
J: TRBJ1-1
V: TRBV7-9
D: TRBD1
CDR3: CASSLERQGDTEAFF
DNA: TGTGCCAGCAGCTTAGAGCGCCAGGGGGACACTGAAGCTTTCTTT

size: few
J: TRBJ2-3
V: TRBV6-5
D: TRBD1
CDR3: CASNRPGTGADTQYF
DNA: TGTGCCAGCAACCGCCCCGGGACAGGGGCAGATACGCAGTATTTT

size: -
J: TRBJ2-1
V: TRBV5-3
D: -
CDR3: CASSPSWGSHEQFF
DNA: TGTGCCAGCAGCCCGTCATGGGGTTCCCATGAGCAGTTCTTC

size: -
J: TRBJ1-2
V: TRBV7-3
D: -
CDR3: CASSFPQGGGYTF
DNA: TGTGCCAGCAGCTTCCCCCAAGGGGGGGGCTACACCTTC

size: -
J: TRBJ2-5
V: TRBV9
D: TRBD2
CDR3: CASSARDYQETQYF
DNA: TGTGCCAGCAGCGCCCGGGACTATCAAGAGACCCAGTACTTC

size: -
J: TRBJ2-1
V: TRBV6-5
D: TRBD2
CDR3: CASSYAGTSNEQFF
DNA: TGTGCCAGCAGTTATGCCGGGACTAGCAATGAGCAGTTCTTC

size: -
J: TRBJ1-2
V: TRBV2
D: -
CDR3: CASSAKGEGYTF
DNA: TGTGCCAGCAGTGCAAAGGGTGAAGGCTACACCTTC

size: -
J: TRBJ2-7
V: TRBV11-2
D: TRBD1
CDR3: CASSLALTGGRTYEQYF
DNA: TGTGCCAGCAGCTTAGCGCTTACAGGGGGACGCACCTACGAGCAGTACTTC

size: -
J: TRBJ2-3
V: TRBV7-2
D: -
CDR3: CASSLVGGTSTDTQYF
DNA: TGTGCCAGCAGCTTAGTAGGGGGGACGAGCACAGATACGCAGTATTTT

size: -
J: TRBJ2-5
V: TRBV6-4
D: -
CDR3: CATQRGKRDEEETQYF
DNA: TGTGCCACCCAGAGGGGGAAGCGGGATGAGGAGGAGACCCAGTACTTC

size: -
J: TRBJ2-7
V: TRBV5-1
D: TRBD2
CDR3: CASSLVGSGTYEQYF
DNA: TGCGCCAGCAGCTTGGTAGGTAGCGGGACCTACGAGCAGTACTTC

size: -
J: TRBJ2-4
V: TRBV19
D: -
CDR3: CASSMAGRTLAKNIQYF
DNA: TGTGCCAGTAGTATGGCGGGCAGGACGTTAGCCAAAAACATTCAGTACTTC

size: once
J: TRBJ2-3
V: TRBV25-1
D: -
CDR3: CASSEYGGKAGDTQYF
DNA: TGTGCCAGCAGTGAATATGGGGGCAAAGCGGGGGATACGCAGTATTTT

size: -
J: TRBJ2-5
V: TRBV6-5
D: TRBD1
CDR3: CASSYSWTGGGETQYF
DNA: TGTGCCAGCAGTTACAGCTGGACAGGGGGCGGAGAGACCCAGTACTTC

size: -
J: TRBJ1-2
V: TRBV11-1
D: -
CDR3: CASSPRWSYGYTF
DNA: TGTGCCAGCAGCCCCCGCTGGTCCTATGGCTACACCTTC

size: few
J: TRBJ2-1
V: TRBV10-3
D: -
CDR3: CAIINLGQPDYNEQFF
DNA: TGTGCCATCATCAACCTTGGGCAGCCCGACTACAATGAGCAGTTCTTC

size: -
J: TRBJ2-3
V: TRBV7-9
D: -
CDR3: CASSLSAGDTQYF
DNA: TGTGCCAGCAGCTTATCTGCGGGAGATACGCAGTATTTT

size: -
J: TRBJ2-5
V: TRBV19
D: -
CDR3: CASSIGAGQETQYF
DNA: TGTGCCAGTAGTATAGGCGCAGGGCAAGAGACCCAGTACTTC

size: -
J: TRBJ1-6
V: TRBV5-3
D: -
CDR3: CARSLGLTNWAPYYNSPLHF
DNA: TGTGCCAGAAGCTTGGGACTAACAAATTGGGCTCCCTACTATAATTCACCCCTCCACTTT

size: -
J: TRBJ2-1
V: TRBV7-9
D: TRBD1
CDR3: CASSLIRGLDAEQFF
DNA: TGTGCCAGCAGCTTAATCAGGGGGCTCGATGCTGAGCAGTTCTTC

size: -
J: TRBJ1-2
V: TRBV2
D: -
CDR3: CASSEGQPYDSYTF
DNA: TGTGCCAGCAGTGAAGGACAGCCCTATGACAGCTACACCTTC

size: -
J: TRBJ2-7
V: TRBV2
D: -
CDR3: CASSPGTVVYEQYF
DNA: TGTGCCAGCAGCCCCGGGACGGTAGTCTACGAGCAGTACTTC

size: once
J: TRBJ2-1
V: TRBV9
D: TRBD2
CDR3: CASSVGTSVYNEQFF
DNA: TGTGCCAGCAGCGTAGGGACTAGCGTCTACAATGAGCAGTTCTTC

size: few
J: TRBJ2-1
V: TRBV5-1
D: TRBD2
CDR3: CASSRGLAGENEQFF
DNA: TGCGCCAGCAGCAGAGGACTAGCGGGAGAGAATGAGCAGTTCTTC

size: few
J: TRBJ2-7
V: TRBV7-3
D: TRBD2
CDR3: CASSLSGPPYEQYF
DNA: TGTGCCAGCAGCCTTAGCGGGCCTCCCTACGAGCAGTACTTC

size: -
J: TRBJ2-4
V: TRBV7-2
D: -
CDR3: CASSPHSAQGPNIQYF
DNA: TGTGCCAGCAGCCCCCATAGTGCGCAGGGACCGAACATTCAGTACTTC

size: few
J: TRBJ2-1
V: TRBV5-1
D: TRBD2
CDR3: CASSFGTSGRTNEQFF
DNA: TGCGCCAGCAGCTTCGGGACTAGCGGGAGAACGAATGAGCAGTTCTTC